This T cell receptor beta chain was observed in a study of B cell selection in AIRE deficiency. Regulatory T cells were sorted as CD4+CD25hiCD127low/negative. Points from the study as a whole: Shared Treg sequences had shorter CDR3s, biased toward rearrangements with few non-templated insertions.

On this clone itself: Its specificity is unknown.

Trimming shortened V by 1 base and J by 7 bases, and 7 bases separated the two germline ends. There are 12 residues in the CDR3. Germline lookup yields CDR1 SGHKS and CDR2 YYEKEE (reference sequence). Clones were read by immunoSEQ multiplex PCR, and TCRdb kept only the in-frame ones, dropping some. The profile covers over 15,000 clones, with 90% to 95% appearing a single time and over 0.8% taken by the ten largest. The receptor's source is a human donor in good health. Sequenced: CD4+CD25+ Tregs sorted from PBMCs. V is TRBV5-5 and J is TRBJ2-3; D uncertain. The CDR3 protein is CASSLFTNTQYF. The CDR3 DNA reads TGTGCCAGCAGCTTGTTTACTAATACGCAGTATTTT.